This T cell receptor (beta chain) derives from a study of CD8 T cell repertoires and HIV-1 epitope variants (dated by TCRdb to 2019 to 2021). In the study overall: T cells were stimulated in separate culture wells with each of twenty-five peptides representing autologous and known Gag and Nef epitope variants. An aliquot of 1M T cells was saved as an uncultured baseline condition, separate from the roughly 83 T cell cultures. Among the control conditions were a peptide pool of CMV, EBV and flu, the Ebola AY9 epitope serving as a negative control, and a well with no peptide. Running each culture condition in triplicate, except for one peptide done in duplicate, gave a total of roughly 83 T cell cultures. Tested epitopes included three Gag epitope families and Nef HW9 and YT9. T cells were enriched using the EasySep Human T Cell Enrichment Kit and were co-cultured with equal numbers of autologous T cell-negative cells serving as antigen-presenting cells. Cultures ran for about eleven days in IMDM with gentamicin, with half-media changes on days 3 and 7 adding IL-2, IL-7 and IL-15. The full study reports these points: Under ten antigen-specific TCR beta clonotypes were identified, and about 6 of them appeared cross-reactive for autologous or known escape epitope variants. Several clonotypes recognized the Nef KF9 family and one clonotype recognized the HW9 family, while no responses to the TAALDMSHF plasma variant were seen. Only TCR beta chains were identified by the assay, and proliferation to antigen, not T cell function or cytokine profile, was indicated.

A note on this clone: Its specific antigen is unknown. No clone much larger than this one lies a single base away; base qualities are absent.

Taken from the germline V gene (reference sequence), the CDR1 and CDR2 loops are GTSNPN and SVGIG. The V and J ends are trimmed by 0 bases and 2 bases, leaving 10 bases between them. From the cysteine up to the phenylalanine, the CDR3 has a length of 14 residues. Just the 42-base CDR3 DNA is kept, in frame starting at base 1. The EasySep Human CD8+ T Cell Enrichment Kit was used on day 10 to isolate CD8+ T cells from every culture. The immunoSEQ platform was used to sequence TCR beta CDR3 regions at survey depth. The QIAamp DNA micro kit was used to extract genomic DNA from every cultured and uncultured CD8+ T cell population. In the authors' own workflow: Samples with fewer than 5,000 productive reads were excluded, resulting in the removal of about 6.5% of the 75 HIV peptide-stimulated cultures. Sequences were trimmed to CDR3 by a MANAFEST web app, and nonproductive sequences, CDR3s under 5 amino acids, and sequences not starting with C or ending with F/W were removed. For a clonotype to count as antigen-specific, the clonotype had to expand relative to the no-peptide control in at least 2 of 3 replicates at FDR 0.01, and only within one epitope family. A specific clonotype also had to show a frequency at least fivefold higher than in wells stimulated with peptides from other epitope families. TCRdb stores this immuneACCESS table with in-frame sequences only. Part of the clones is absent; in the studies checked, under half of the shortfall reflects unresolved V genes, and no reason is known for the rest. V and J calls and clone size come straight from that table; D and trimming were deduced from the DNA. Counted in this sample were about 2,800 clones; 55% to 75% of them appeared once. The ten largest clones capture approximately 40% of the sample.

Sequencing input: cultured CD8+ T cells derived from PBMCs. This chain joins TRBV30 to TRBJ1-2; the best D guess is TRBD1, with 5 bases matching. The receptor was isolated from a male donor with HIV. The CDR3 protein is CAWSVAGSNYGYTF. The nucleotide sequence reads TGTGCCTGGAGTGTCGCAGGGTCGAACTATGGCTACACCTTC.